This TCR beta chain was identified in a study of shared clonotypes between healthy human individuals. Study information: Two female and a few male donors aged 18 to 49 were enrolled.

Worth noting for this clone: Its antigen is not identified.

Germline V gives CDR1 MDHEN, CDR2 SYDVKM. The CDR3 sequence is 15 residues long. V was clipped by 5 bases and J by 2 bases; unmatched bases: 7. Sequencing on ten immunoSEQ deep assay plates was performed for unsorted PBMC DNA. In the original analysis: ImmunoSEQ sequences covered only the junction and lacked quality scores; filtering therefore differed. Method: immunoSEQ multiplex PCR; TCRdb's copy keeps in-frame clones and lacks some. For V, J and clone size, that table is used; D and trimming come from the DNA. Among 450,000 to 500,000 clones listed, around 85% were seen once. Study findings and constraints: Tissue TCR repertoires likely differ from these blood-only repertoires.

The chain recombines TRBV28 with TRBJ1-1; 8 bases match TRBD1. This TCR was sampled from a woman in her thirties or forties in good health. Some clones in this sample may be carry-over from other donors' samples. What was sequenced was PBMCs. This CDR3 is CASSTGQDPNTEAFF. CDR3 coding DNA: TGTGCCAGCAGTACGGGACAGGATCCCAACACTGAAGCTTTCTTT.